This TCR beta chain came from a study of blood T cell repertoires in COVID-19. TCRdb keeps only in-frame clones here, not all; method: immunoSEQ multiplex PCR. The sample gives 150,000 to 170,000 clones, around 84% of which show up once; more than 5.5% is in the top ten. Trimming cost V 10 bases and J 10 bases, with 17 bases left between them. The CDR3 length is 13 residues. This clonotype originated in a man aged 50 or older who had recovered from COVID-19. The rearrangement uses TRBV12-3 or TRBV12-4 and TRBJ1-6; D call uncertain. Sequenced input: PBMCs or T cells enriched from blood (not recorded which). The CDR3 DNA follows: TGTGCCACCGGGGAAGTGCTTGGGTCACCCCTCCACTTT. It codes for CATGEVLGSPLHF.